The present T cell receptor (beta chain) was sequenced within a study of blood T cell repertoires in COVID-19. Study in general: Researchers got acute and convalescent COVID-19 samples from the United States, Italy and Spain.

The CDR3 is 16 amino acids. Germline CDR1 is LNHDA and CDR2 is SQIVND (reference sequence). The V and J ends lost 5 bases and 5 bases, in that order; junction bases with no gene match: 10. Produced via immunoSEQ multiplex PCR; TCRdb's table is partial and in-frame only. Among roughly 110,000 clones listed, about three quarters were seen once. The sequence was collected from a man aged 65-85 years with acute or convalescent COVID-19. Source material: peripheral blood. The chain is built from TRBV19 and TRBJ1-5, with 9 bases matching TRBD1. For the CDR3, the DNA is TGTGCCAGTAGTCCAACGACAGGGGGGACCGATCAGCCCCAGCATTTT. It encodes CASSPTTGGTDQPQHF. The variable domain in full, with the rest retrieved from reference TRBV19 and TRBJ1-5, is DGGITQSPKYLFRKEGQNVTLSCEQNLNHDAMYWYRQDPGQGLRLIYYSQIVNDFQKGDIAEGYSVSREKKESFPLTVTSAQKNPTAFYLCASSPTTGGTDQPQHFGDGTRLSIL.